This T cell receptor (beta chain) is drawn from a study of OX40 agonist ivuxolimab in advanced cancers. Across the study: Prior anti-PD-1, anti-PD-L1 or anti-CTLA-4 therapy did not bar entry, and more than 35% had some.

The germline V and J ends were trimmed by 2 bases and 0 bases, with 8 bases remaining between them. Germline V lookup: CDR1 SGHKS, CDR2 YYEKEE (reference sequence). This CDR3 region has 15 residues. Systemic immunosuppression or autoimmune disease history was grounds to exclude patients. Profiled with immunoSEQ multiplex PCR; TCRdb holds only in-frame clones, not every one. The sample contains tens of thousands of clones, around 85% of which appear only once. Whole-study findings and limits: It was also the case that some nonresponders had low normalized T-cell clonal expansion.

To note about this clone: Antigen: not known.

The specimen was CD4+ or CD8+ T cells sorted from blood, collected in a trial of the OX40 agonist ivuxolimab. This sequence joins TRBV5-5 and TRBJ1-4, with D hard to call. The sequence came from an adult with an advanced solid tumor such as melanoma, head and neck, liver or kidney cancer. CDR3 sequence reads: CASSFMAATNEKLFF. Written as DNA, the CDR3 is TGTGCCAGCAGCTTCATGGCCGCAACTAATGAAAAACTGTTTTTT. Using reference TRBV5-5 and TRBJ1-4 for the parts outside the CDR3, the full variable domain is DAGVTQSPTHLIKTRGQQVTLRCSPISGHKSVSWYQQVLGQGPQFIFQYYEKEERGRGNFPDRFSARQFPNYSSELNVNALLLGDSALYLCASSFMAATNEKLFFGSGTQLSVL.